This T cell receptor beta chain originates from a study of cytomegalovirus exposure and HLA in healthy donors. Study results and limitations: One later analysis reportedly identified an Asian-associated ancestry cluster that showed fewer N-insertions than the approximately 710-donor mean.

The CDR3 is 14 amino acids. CDR1 is SGHDT and CDR2 is YYEEEE in the germline V gene. Trimming stripped 4 bases from V and 3 bases from J, with 13 bases between. Primers for the PCR totalled 60 Vbeta and 13 Jbeta. Method: immunoSEQ multiplex PCR; TCRdb's copy keeps in-frame clones and lacks some. The data show 150,000 to 200,000 clones, 75% seen once. Comment on this clone: Antigen unknown.

All donors participated as healthy donors of bone marrow. The genes are TRBV5-6 and TRBJ1-2; D gene unclear. The TCR comes from a man between 18 and 29 years old in good health and CMV-seropositive. Sequenced sample: PBMCs. CDR3 bases: TGTGCCAGCAGCGGCGGGAGGCTTTACTATGGCTACACCTTC. The encoded protein is CASSGGRLYYGYTF.